The 23 T cell receptor beta chains below come from one sample, sequenced in a study of blood T cell repertoires in COVID-19. Measured with immunoSEQ multiplex PCR; TCRdb has only the in-frame clones, and not every one. The sample has a few hundred thousand clones; 86% are singletons. Sequenced input: peripheral blood. The receptors were gathered from a man aged 55 to 70 with acute or convalescent COVID-19.

CDR3 in amino acids: CASRGQGPLYGYTF. The CDR3 DNA follows: TGTGCCAGCAGGGGGCAGGGCCCTCTTTATGGCTACACCTTC. The chain recombines TRBV6-6 with TRBJ1-2; D is perhaps TRBD1 (5 bases). The CDR3 consists of 14 residues. Between the trimmed V and J ends, which lost 6 bases and 5 bases, there was a span of 16 bases. CDR1 and CDR2 from the germline V gene are MNHNY and SVGAGI (reference sequence).

The V and J genes are TRBV6-5 and TRBJ2-7; TRBD1 matches at 7 bases. The CDR3 runs to 14 residues. V lost 8 bases and J lost 7; bases outside the gene matches: 14. Germline CDR1 and CDR2: MNHEY and SVGAGI. The CDR3 here is CASGLPRGPKEQYF. CDR3 DNA sequence: TGTGCCAGCGGATTGCCTAGGGGGCCTAAGGAGCAGTACTTC.

This chain links TRBV11-2 with TRBJ2-7; a weak D match, TRBD2 (6 bases). Germline assignment: CDR1 SGHAT and CDR2 FQNNGV. Trimming took 3 bases from V and 7 from J, leaving 7 bases between them. There are 11 residues in the CDR3. CDR3 protein: CASSFAGEQYF. The CDR3 region has the DNA TGTGCCAGCAGCTTCGCGGGGGAGCAGTACTTC. Drawing the rest from reference TRBV11-2 and TRBJ2-7, the complete variable domain is EAGVAQSPRYKIIEKRQSVAFWCNPISGHATLYWYQQILGQGPKLLIQFQNNGVVDDSQLPKDRFSAERLKGVDSTLKIQPAKLEDSAVYLCASSFAGEQYFGPGTRLTVT.

This clone was counted a single time. The chain joins TRBV29-1 to TRBJ2-6; 7 nucleotides agree with TRBD1. This CDR3 has 17 amino acids. The germline CDR1 and CDR2 sequences are SQVTM and ANQGSEA. Germline trimming cut 6 bases from V and 2 bases from J; bases unmatched to any gene: 13. CDR3 DNA sequence: TGCAGCGTCGGCCCCGACAGGGTTGGGACTGGGGCCAACGTCCTGACTTTC. Encoded protein: CSVGPDRVGTGANVLTF.

This chain connects TRBV6-2 or TRBV6-3 to TRBJ2-1; 9 bases match TRBD1. J lost 2 bases, V lost 4 bases, and 3 bases had no gene match. The CDR3 has 15 residues. Germline V gene lookup returns CDR1 MNHEY and CDR2 SVGEGT. DNA for the CDR3: TGTGCCAGCAGTTGGACAGGGGAGACCTACAATGAGCAGTTCTTC. It codes for CASSWTGETYNEQFF.

The V call is TRBV19, the J call TRBJ2-1; a possible D gene is TRBD2 (5 bases). Trimming took off 3 bases at V and 3 bases at J, with 9 bases between the two ends. The CDR3 loop spans 14 amino acids. Germline assignment: CDR1 LNHDA and CDR2 SQIVND (reference sequence). CDR3 bases: TGTGCCAGTAGTATTTCGACTAACTACAATGAGCAGTTCTTC. Its translation: CASSISTNYNEQFF.

CDR3 sequence (DNA): TGTGCCAGTTCTCCTGAGCAGGTCTCCTACAATGAGCAGTTCTTC. It encodes CASSPEQVSYNEQFF. The chain combines TRBV19 with TRBJ2-1; D gene uncertain. V dropped 8 bases and J dropped 0 bases, with 14 bases sitting between them. Germline values: CDR1 LNHDA, CDR2 SQIVND (reference sequence). There are 15 residues in the CDR3.

This rearrangement joins TRBV9 to TRBJ2-1; 7 nucleotides align to TRBD1. The length of the CDR3 is 15 residues. Germline-derived CDR1 and CDR2 are SGDLS and YYNGEE. V gave up 0 bases and J gave up 4 bases; unmatched junction bases: 4. In nucleotides, the CDR3 is TGTGCCAGCAGCGTAGTTGAGGGGGCATACAATGAGCAGTTCTTC. Its translation is CASSVVEGAYNEQFF.

The V and J genes are TRBV7-9 and TRBJ1-5; a possible D gene is TRBD1 (5 bases). The germline CDR1 and CDR2 sequences are SEHNR and FQNEAQ (reference sequence). V was pared by 2 bases and J by 10 bases, with 21 bases between. The CDR3 is made up of 16 amino acids. The CDR3 loop reads CASSLTWGVRNNPQHF. The CDR3 DNA is TGTGCCAGCAGCTTAACTTGGGGCGTAAGGAATAACCCCCAGCATTTT.

The rearrangement links TRBV29-1 to TRBJ2-2, with 9 bases matching TRBD2. Trimming removed 1 base from V and 6 bases from J; junction bases left unmatched: 9. Germline V CDR1 and CDR2: SQVTM, ANQGSEA. The CDR3 has 16 amino acids. The CDR3 sequence is CSVEVGSGRGAGELFF. CDR3 sequence (DNA): TGCAGCGTTGAAGTTGGTAGCGGGAGAGGTGCCGGGGAGCTGTTTTTT.

V and J are TRBV28 and TRBJ2-5; TRBD2 aligns across 9 bases. In germline, CDR1 is MDHEN, CDR2 SYDVKM. This CDR3 has 12 residues. The V segment lost 10 bases and the J segment 3 bases; nucleotides outside the gene matches: 3. The CDR3 region has the DNA TGTGCCATCGGGACTAGCAAAGAGACCCAGTACTTC. This encodes CAIGTSKETQYF.

V and J are TRBV3-1 (or the pseudogene TRBV3-2) and TRBJ2-2; weak D call: TRBD2 (7 bases). Between the trimmed V and J ends, which lost 4 bases and 7 bases, there was a span of 16 bases. The length of the CDR3 is 15 residues. CDR1 and CDR2 from the germline V gene are LGHDT and YNNKEL (reference sequence). The CDR3 loop reads CASSRTRGAGGELFF. For the CDR3, the DNA is TGTGCCAGCAGCCGGACTAGGGGGGCCGGCGGGGAGCTGTTTTTT.

The sample holds a few counts of this clone. The V gene is TRBV6-2 or TRBV6-3, the J gene TRBJ1-2; 10 bases match TRBD1. CDR1 and CDR2 (germline): MNHEY, SVGEGT. Trimming cost V 6 bases and J 5 bases; bases outside gene matches: 9. This CDR3 contains 15 residues. CDR3 in DNA: TGTGCCAGCAGCTCGAGGACAGGGGGAGGATATGGCTACACCTTC. Amino acid sequence: CASSSRTGGGYGYTF.

The chain is built from TRBV7-9 and TRBJ2-2, with D unclear. This CDR3 has 14 amino acids. The germline V and J ends were trimmed by 8 bases and 1 base, with 11 bases remaining between them. Germline V gene lookup returns CDR1 SEHNR and CDR2 FQNEAQ (reference sequence). The CDR3 protein is CASPFGGNTGELFF. For the CDR3, the DNA is TGTGCCAGCCCCTTCGGCGGGAACACCGGGGAGCTGTTTTTT. Drawing the rest from reference TRBV7-9 and TRBJ2-2, the complete variable domain is DTGVSQNPRHKITKRGQNVTFRCDPISEHNRLYWYRQTLGQGPEFLTYFQNEAQLEKSRLLSDRFSAERPKGSFSTLEIQRTEQGDSAMYLCASPFGGNTGELFFGEGSRLTVL.

This sequence joins TRBV5-6 and TRBJ1-2; no clear D gene. Trimming removed 0 bases from V and 4 bases from J, with 19 bases in between. Germline V gene data show CDR1 as SGHDT and CDR2 as YYEEEE. The CDR3 length is 17 residues. CDR3 nucleotide sequence: TGTGCCAGCAGCTTGGAATATATCGCTGGTGAGGGCTATGGCTACACCTTC. It is translated as CASSLEYIAGEGYGYTF.

The V and J genes are TRBV30 and TRBJ2-3; D not certain. Per the germline V gene, CDR1 is GTSNPN and CDR2 is SVGIG (reference sequence). The CDR3 runs 11 residues. V lost 3 bases and J 6 bases, leaving 7 bases between the germline ends. CDR3: CAWRLSDTQYF. The CDR3 nucleotides are TGTGCCTGGAGACTCTCGGATACGCAGTATTTT.

This clone occurred once. The genes are TRBV19 and TRBJ1-5; TRBD1 might be the D (6 bases). This CDR3 contains 17 residues. Trimming shortened V by 5 bases and J by 4 bases, and 21 bases separated the two germline ends. Germline V lookup: CDR1 LNHDA, CDR2 SQIVND (reference sequence). The CDR3 is CASSLISTGTQNQPQHF. The DNA of the CDR3 is TGTGCCAGTAGTCTCATTTCAACAGGGACCCAAAATCAGCCCCAGCATTTT.

This chain joins TRBV9 and TRBJ1-1; possible D gene TRBD1, 5 bases. The CDR3 is made up of 15 amino acids. The germline V gene encodes CDR1 SGDLS and CDR2 YYNGEE. V was clipped by 3 bases and J by 1 base, with 13 bases between them. DNA of the CDR3: TGTGCCAGCAGCGAGTTGGGTGGGGCGAACACTGAAGCTTTCTTT. It codes for CASSELGGANTEAFF.

CDR3 DNA sequence: TGTGCCAGCTCACCTTCGGACAGGGACGGCGAGCAGTACTTC. It yields the protein CASSPSDRDGEQYF. The chain uses TRBV18 and TRBJ2-7, with TRBD1 matching over 8 bases. With 3 bases clipped from V and 6 bases from J, the junction kept 7 bases outside the gene matches. Germline assignment: CDR1 KGHSH and CDR2 LQKENI. CDR3 length: 14 residues.

This sequence joins TRBV6-5 and TRBJ2-7; D not resolved. Germline loops: CDR1 MNHEY, CDR2 SVGAGI. This CDR3 region has 12 residues. Trimming cost V 6 bases and J 2 bases, with 8 bases left between them. The CDR3 loop is CASSNFPYEQYF. The CDR3 nucleotides are TGTGCCAGCAGCAACTTCCCCTACGAGCAGTACTTC.

The rearrangement links TRBV18 to TRBJ2-6, with a possible D match to TRBD2 (6 bases). Trimming pared 0 bases from V and 5 bases from J, leaving 11 bases between. The CDR3 runs 16 residues. Germline V gene sequence: CDR1 KGHSH, CDR2 LQKENI. The CDR3 coding sequence is TGTGCCAGCTCACCACCGGAGGGGCTCTGGGCCAACGTCCTGACTTTC. Amino acid sequence: CASSPPEGLWANVLTF.

The chain is built from TRBV19 and TRBJ2-7; D is unclear. The CDR3 is 14 residues long. Germline CDR1 and CDR2: LNHDA and SQIVND (reference sequence). The germline V and J ends were trimmed by 6 bases and 2 bases, with 14 bases remaining between them. CDR3: CASRTRVGPYEQYF. In nucleotides, the CDR3 is TGTGCCAGTAGGACCCGGGTAGGTCCCTACGAGCAGTACTTC.

The sample holds one count of this clone. This sequence joins TRBV27 and TRBJ1-2; TRBD1 matches at 12 bases. Looked up from germline, CDR1 is MNHEY and CDR2 is SMNVEV (reference sequence). Unmatched junction bases numbered 13, after V lost 6 bases and J lost 2 bases. CDR3 length: 18 amino acids. CDR3 in amino acids: CASSITGTGGSGNYGYTF. The CDR3 DNA reads as TGTGCCAGCAGCATAACCGGGACAGGGGGCAGCGGCAACTATGGCTACACCTTC.